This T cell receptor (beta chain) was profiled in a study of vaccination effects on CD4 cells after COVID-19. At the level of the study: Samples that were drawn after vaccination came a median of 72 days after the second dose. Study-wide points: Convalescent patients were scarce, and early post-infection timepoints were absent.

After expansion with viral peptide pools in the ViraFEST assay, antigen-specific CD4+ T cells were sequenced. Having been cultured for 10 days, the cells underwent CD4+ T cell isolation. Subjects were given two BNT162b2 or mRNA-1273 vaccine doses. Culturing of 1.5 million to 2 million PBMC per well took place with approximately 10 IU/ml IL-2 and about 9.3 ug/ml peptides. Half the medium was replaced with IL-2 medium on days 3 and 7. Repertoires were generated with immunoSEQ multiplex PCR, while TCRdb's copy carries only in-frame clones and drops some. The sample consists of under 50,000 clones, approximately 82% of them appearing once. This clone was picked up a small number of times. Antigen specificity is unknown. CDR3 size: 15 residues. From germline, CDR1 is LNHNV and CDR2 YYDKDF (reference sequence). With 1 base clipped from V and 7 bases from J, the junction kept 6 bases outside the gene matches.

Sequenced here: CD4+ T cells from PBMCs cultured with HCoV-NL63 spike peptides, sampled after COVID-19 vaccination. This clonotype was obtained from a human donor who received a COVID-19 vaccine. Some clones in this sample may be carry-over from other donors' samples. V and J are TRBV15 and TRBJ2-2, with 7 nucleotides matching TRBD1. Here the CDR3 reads CATSRGTGADGELFF. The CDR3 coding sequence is TGTGCCACCAGCAGAGGAACAGGGGCCGACGGGGAGCTGTTTTTT.